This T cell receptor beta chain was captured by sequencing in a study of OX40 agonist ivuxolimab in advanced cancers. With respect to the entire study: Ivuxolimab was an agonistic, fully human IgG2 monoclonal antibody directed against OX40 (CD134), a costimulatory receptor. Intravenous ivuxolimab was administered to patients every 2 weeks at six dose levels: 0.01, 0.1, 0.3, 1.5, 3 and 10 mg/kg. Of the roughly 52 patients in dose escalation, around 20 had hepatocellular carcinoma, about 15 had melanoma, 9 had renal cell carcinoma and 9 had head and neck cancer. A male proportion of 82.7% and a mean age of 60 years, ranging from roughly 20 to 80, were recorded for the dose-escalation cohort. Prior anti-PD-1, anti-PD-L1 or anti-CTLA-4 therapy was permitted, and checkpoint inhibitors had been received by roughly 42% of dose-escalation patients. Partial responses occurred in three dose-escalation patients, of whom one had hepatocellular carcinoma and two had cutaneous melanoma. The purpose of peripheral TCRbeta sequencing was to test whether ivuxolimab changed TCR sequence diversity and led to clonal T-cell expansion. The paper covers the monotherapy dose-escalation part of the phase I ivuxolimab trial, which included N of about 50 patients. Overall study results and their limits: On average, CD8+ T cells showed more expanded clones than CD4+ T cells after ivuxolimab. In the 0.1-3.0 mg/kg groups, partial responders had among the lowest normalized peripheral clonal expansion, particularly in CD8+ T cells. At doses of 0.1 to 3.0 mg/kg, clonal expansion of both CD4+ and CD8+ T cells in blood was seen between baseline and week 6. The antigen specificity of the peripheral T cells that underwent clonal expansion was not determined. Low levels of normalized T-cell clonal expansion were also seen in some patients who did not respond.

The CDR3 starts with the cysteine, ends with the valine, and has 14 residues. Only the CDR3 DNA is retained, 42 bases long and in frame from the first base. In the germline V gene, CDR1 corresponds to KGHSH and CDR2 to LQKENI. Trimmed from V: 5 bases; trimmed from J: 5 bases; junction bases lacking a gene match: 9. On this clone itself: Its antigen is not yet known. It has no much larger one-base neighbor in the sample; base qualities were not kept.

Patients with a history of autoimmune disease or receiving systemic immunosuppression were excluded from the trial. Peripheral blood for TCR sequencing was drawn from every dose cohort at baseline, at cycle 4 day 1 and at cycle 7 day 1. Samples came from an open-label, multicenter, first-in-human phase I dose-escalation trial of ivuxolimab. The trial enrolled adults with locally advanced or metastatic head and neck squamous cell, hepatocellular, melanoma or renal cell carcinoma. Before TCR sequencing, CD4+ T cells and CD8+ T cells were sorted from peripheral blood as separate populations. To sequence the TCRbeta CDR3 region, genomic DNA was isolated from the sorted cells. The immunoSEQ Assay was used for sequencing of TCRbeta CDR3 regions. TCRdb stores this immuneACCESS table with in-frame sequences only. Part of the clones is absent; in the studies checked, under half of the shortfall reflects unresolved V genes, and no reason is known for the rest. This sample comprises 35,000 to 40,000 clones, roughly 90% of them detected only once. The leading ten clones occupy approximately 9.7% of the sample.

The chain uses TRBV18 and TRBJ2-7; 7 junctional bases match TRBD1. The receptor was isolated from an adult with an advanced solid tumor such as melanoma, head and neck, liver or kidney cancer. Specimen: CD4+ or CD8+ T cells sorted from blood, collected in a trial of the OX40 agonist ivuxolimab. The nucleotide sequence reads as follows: TGTGCCAGCTCAGAGGGGGCGATTGGCCACGAGCAGTACGTC. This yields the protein CASSEGAIGHEQYV.